These 18 T cell receptor beta chains came from one sample sequenced in a study of blood T cell repertoires in COVID-19. Assay used: immunoSEQ multiplex PCR; TCRdb lists only in-frame clones, some missing. The sample carries roughly 320,000 clones, roughly 91% recorded once. Sequencing was performed on peripheral blood. The source is a woman between 25 and 40 years old with COVID-19, enrolled during active disease.

This clone was observed once. The rearrangement links TRBV5-1 to TRBJ2-1, with 11 bases that match TRBD1. The junction had 12 bases not matched to a gene; V was cut back by 6 bases and J by 10 bases. This CDR3 spans 15 amino acids. Germline assignment: CDR1 SGHRS and CDR2 YFSETQ. DNA of the CDR3: TGCGCCAGCACCTCCGGGACAGGGGGTTATCGGGAGCAGTTCTTC. Translation gives CASTSGTGGYREQFF.

The chain carries TRBV7-6 and TRBJ2-1; D remains ambiguous. The CDR3 spans 14 residues. V lost 4 bases and J lost 7, with 14 bases in between. Germline CDR1 reads SGHVS; CDR2 reads FNYEAQ. The CDR3 here is CASSSQSALNEQFF. As DNA, the CDR3 is TGTGCCAGCAGCTCCCAGAGCGCTTTAAATGAGCAGTTCTTC.

The chain joins TRBV11-2 to TRBJ2-5; possibly TRBD1 for D (5 bases). CDR1 is SGHAT and CDR2 is FQNNGV in the germline V gene. The CDR3 spans 15 residues. V gave up 1 base and J gave up 0 bases, with 9 bases separating them. In DNA, the CDR3 is TGTGCCAGCAGCTTAGGGCTCAGGGACCAAGAGACCCAGTACTTC. This sequence encodes CASSLGLRDQETQYF.

The DNA of the CDR3 is TGTGCCAGCAGCCAAAGCTTGCGGGGGGGAAATGAGCAGTTCTTC. This encodes CASSQSLRGGNEQFF. The rearrangement joins TRBV4-2 to TRBJ2-1; 9 bases agree with TRBD2. V shed 2 bases and J 7 bases; nucleotides not matched to a gene: 6. CDR3 length equals 15 residues. The germline gives CDR1 LGHNA, CDR2 YNFKEQ.

This clone has just a few counts. The chain is built from TRBV11-3 and TRBJ1-1, with D uncertain. Germline V lookup: CDR1 SGHNT, CDR2 YENEEA. The CDR3 is 11 residues long. V dropped 7 bases and J dropped 8 bases, with 11 bases sitting between them. The CDR3 loop is CASNEMREAFF. The CDR3 region has the DNA TGTGCCAGCAACGAGATGAGGGAAGCTTTCTTT.

This chain joins TRBV28 and TRBJ1-6, with a possible D match to TRBD1 (6 bases). V shed 10 bases and J shed 9 bases, with 25 bases lying between them. CDR1 is MDHEN and CDR2 is SYDVKM in the germline V gene. This CDR3 spans 16 amino acids. CDR3 in amino acids: CATCRDTASGCSPLHF. The CDR3 DNA reads TGTGCCACCTGCCGGGACACGGCCTCGGGGTGTTCACCCCTCCACTTT.

This clone occurred a few times. This sequence joins TRBV4-1 and TRBJ1-1; TRBD1 is a possible D gene (5 bases). The V gene's germline CDR1 is MGHRA and CDR2 YSYEKL. V lost 5 bases to trimming and J lost 4 bases, with 20 bases between them. The length of the CDR3 is 16 residues. In DNA, the CDR3 is TGCGCCAGCAGCATACGTCTGGGACTAAAGGGCACTGAAGCTTTCTTT. This gives the protein CASSIRLGLKGTEAFF.

At least ten counts were recorded for this clone. V gene TRBV11-2 combines with J gene TRBJ2-3; 11 nucleotides match TRBD2. The V segment lost 5 bases and the J segment 6 bases; nucleotides outside the gene matches: 7. The CDR3 is 15 amino acids. Germline CDR1 and CDR2: SGHAT and FQNNGV. As DNA, the CDR3 is TGTGCCAGCAGCCCGACTAGCGGGGTAATGGATACGCAGTATTTT. Amino acids: CASSPTSGVMDTQYF.

V is TRBV19 and J is TRBJ1-6, with D possibly being TRBD1 (5 bases). V lost 3 bases to trimming and J lost 9 bases, with 12 bases between them. CDR3 length: 14 residues. CDR1 and CDR2 from the germline V gene are LNHDA and SQIVND (reference sequence). The CDR3 bases are TGTGCCAGTAGTATGGGGCAAGCTCTTTCACCCCTCCACTTT. This codes for CASSMGQALSPLHF.

Only one count was recorded for this clone. The chain couples TRBV7-9 to TRBJ2-3; 9 bases are a match to TRBD2. Per germline, CDR1 SEHNR and CDR2 FQNEAQ (reference sequence). J was trimmed by 0 bases and V by 2 bases; bases with no gene match: 9. The CDR3 is made up of 18 amino acids. CDR3 sequence (DNA): TGTGCCAGCAGCTTAAGAAGCGGGGGGTGGACTAGCACAGATACGCAGTATTTT. Its translation: CASSLRSGGWTSTDTQYF.

J is TRBJ2-3 and V is TRBV9; a possible D gene is TRBD1 (6 bases). CDR1 and CDR2 (germline): SGDLS, YYNGEE. The CDR3 has 16 amino acids. Trimming left V 0 bases short and J 0 bases short, with 11 bases between. The CDR3 region is CASSVAGGVSTDTQYF. CDR3 sequence (DNA): TGTGCCAGCAGCGTAGCTGGGGGCGTTAGCACAGATACGCAGTATTTT.

The chain uses TRBV6-6 and TRBJ1-2, with D maybe TRBD1 (6 bases). Trimming shortened V by 0 bases and J by 8 bases, and 16 bases separated the two germline ends. This CDR3 is built from 15 residues. CDR1 and CDR2 from the germline V gene are MNHNY and SVGAGI (reference sequence). The CDR3 region is CASSYSIERGNGYTF. For the CDR3, the DNA is TGTGCCAGCAGTTACTCGATTGAGAGGGGGAACGGCTACACCTTC.

The V call is TRBV6-2 or TRBV6-3, the J call TRBJ2-1, with 7 bases matching TRBD1. The CDR3 covers 17 residues. CDR1 is MNHEY, CDR2 SVGEGT, per germline. Trimming cost V 3 bases and J 4 bases; bases outside gene matches: 12. Written as DNA, the CDR3 is TGTGCCAGCAGTTATTCCATCCCGGGACAGACTTACAATGAGCAGTTCTTC. Its protein product is CASSYSIPGQTYNEQFF.

This clone has just one count. The chain links TRBV5-1 to TRBJ1-6; 9 bases match TRBD1. The germline gives CDR1 SGHRS, CDR2 YFSETQ. The junction had 9 bases not matched to a gene; V was cut back by 4 bases and J by 10 bases. This CDR3 region has 15 residues. Written as DNA, the CDR3 is TGCGCCAGCAGCACGGTGACAGGGGGTCACTCACCCCTCCACTTT. This gives the protein CASSTVTGGHSPLHF. Based on the CDR3 plus reference TRBV5-1 and TRBJ1-6, the full variable domain is KAGVTQTPRYLIKTRGQQVTLSCSPISGHRSVSWYQQTPGQGLQFLFEYFSETQRNKGNFPGRFSGRQFSNSRSEMNVSTLELGDSALYLCASSTVTGGHSPLHFGNGTRLTVT.

This chain joins TRBV3-1 (or the pseudogene TRBV3-2) and TRBJ1-1; D is perhaps TRBD1 (5 bases). V lost 2 bases to trimming and J lost 0 bases, with 10 bases between them. Germline assignment: CDR1 LGHDT and CDR2 YNNKEL (reference sequence). The CDR3 is made up of 15 amino acids. CDR3 coding DNA: TGTGCCAGCAGCCAACATGACAGAGTGAACACTGAAGCTTTCTTT. It encodes CASSQHDRVNTEAFF.

The chain combines TRBV5-5 with TRBJ1-2; D is perhaps TRBD1 (5 bases). This CDR3 region has 13 residues. Looked up from germline, CDR1 is SGHKS and CDR2 is YYEKEE (reference sequence). The ends were cut back, 6 bases at V and 8 bases at J, with 17 bases in the middle. The DNA for the CDR3 is TGTGCCAGCACCAAGGGCACACAGGAAGGCTACACCTTC. Encoded protein: CASTKGTQEGYTF.

The J gene is TRBJ1-6, the V gene TRBV9; perhaps TRBD1 as D (5 bases). The CDR3 runs to 16 residues. Per germline, CDR1 SGDLS and CDR2 YYNGEE. Deletions cut 4 bases from V and 9 bases from J, with 20 bases between. In nucleotides, the CDR3 is TGTGCCAGCAGCCCCGGGGGACGGGGCGGGATTTCACCCCTCCACTTT. Its translation: CASSPGGRGGISPLHF.

This chain joins TRBV3-1 (or the pseudogene TRBV3-2) and TRBJ1-1; unclear D gene. CDR3 length equals 11 residues. Per germline, CDR1 LGHDT and CDR2 YNNKEL (reference sequence). The ends were cut back, 4 bases at V and 5 bases at J, with 5 bases in the middle. The CDR3 DNA reads as TGTGCCAGCAGCCTGGCTACTGAAGCTTTCTTT. Translation gives CASSLATEAFF.